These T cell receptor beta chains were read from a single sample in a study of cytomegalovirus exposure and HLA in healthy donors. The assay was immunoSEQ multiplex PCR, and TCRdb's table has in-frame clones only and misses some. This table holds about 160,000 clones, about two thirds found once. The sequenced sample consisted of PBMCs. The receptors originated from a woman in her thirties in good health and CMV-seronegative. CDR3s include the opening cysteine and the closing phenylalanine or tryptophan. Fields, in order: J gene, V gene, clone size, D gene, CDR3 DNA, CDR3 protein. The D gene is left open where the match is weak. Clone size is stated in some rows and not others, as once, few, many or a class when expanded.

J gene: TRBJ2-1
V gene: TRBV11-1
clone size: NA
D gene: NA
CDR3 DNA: TGTGCCAGCAGCTTAGCGAGGCGTTTGGGTACGAATGAGCAGTTCTTC
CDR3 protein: CASSLARRLGTNEQFF

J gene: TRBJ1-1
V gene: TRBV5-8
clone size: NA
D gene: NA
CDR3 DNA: TGTGCCAGCATCTACTGGGGTGGGCCAGGGACTGAAGCTTTCTTT
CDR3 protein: CASIYWGGPGTEAFF

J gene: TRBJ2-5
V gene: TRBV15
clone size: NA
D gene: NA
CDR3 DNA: TGTGCCACCAGCACCATGCCCGGGGGGACCCAGTACTTC
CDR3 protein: CATSTMPGGTQYF

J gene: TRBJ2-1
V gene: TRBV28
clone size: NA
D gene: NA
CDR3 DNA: TGTGCCAGCAGTTTACAACTACCCGAGAAGTTCTTC
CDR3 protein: CASSLQLPEKFF

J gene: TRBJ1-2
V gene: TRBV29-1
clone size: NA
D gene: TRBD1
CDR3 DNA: TGCAGCGTTGAAGCCACAGGGGACCTTAACTATGGCTACACCTTC
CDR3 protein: CSVEATGDLNYGYTF

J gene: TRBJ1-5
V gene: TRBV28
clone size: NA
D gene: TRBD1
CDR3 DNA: TGTGCCAGCAGTCTACAGGGGAAGCATTTT
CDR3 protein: CASSLQGKHF

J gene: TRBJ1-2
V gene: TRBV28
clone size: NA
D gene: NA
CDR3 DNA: TGTGCCAGCAGTTCCATGTATGGCTACACCTTC
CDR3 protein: CASSSMYGYTF

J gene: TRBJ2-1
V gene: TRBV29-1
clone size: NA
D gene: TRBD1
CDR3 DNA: TGCAGCGGTGACAGGGTAGCCTACAATGAGCAGTTCTTC
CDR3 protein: CSGDRVAYNEQFF

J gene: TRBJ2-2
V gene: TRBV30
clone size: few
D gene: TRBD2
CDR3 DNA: TGTGCCTGGAGTGTAAACGGGGGGGCGTGGGTCGGGGAGCTGTTTTTT
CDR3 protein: CAWSVNGGAWVGELFF

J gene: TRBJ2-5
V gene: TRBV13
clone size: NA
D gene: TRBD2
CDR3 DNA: TGTGCCAGCAGCCCACGACTAGCGGAGGACCAGGAGACCCAGTACTTC
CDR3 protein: CASSPRLAEDQETQYF

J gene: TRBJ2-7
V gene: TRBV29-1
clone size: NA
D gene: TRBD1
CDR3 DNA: TGCAGCGTTGACTGGACAGGGGGCGGCGAGCAGTACTTC
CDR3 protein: CSVDWTGGGEQYF

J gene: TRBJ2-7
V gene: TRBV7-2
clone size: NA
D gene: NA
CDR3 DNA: TGTGCCAGCAGCGCGGGTGTTAGGTACGAGCAGTACTTC
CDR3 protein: CASSAGVRYEQYF

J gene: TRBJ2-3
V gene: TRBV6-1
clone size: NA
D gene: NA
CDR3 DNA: TGTGCCAGCAGTGAAGTCTATCAAGGGGCGGGGAGCACAGATACGCAGTATTTT
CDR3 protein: CASSEVYQGAGSTDTQYF

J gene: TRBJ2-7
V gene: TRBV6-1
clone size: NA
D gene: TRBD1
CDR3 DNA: TGTGCCAGCAGCCACAGGGGGCTCGAGCAGTACTTC
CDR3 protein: CASSHRGLEQYF

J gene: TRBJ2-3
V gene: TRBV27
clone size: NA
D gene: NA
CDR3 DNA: TGTGCCAGCAGTTTACAGGGGACGACAGATACGCAGTACTTT
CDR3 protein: CASSLQGTTDTQYF

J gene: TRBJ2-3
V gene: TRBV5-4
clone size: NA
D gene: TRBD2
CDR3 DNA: TGTGCCAGCAGCTTAATACTAGCGGGGGCAGATACGCAGTATTTT
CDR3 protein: CASSLILAGADTQYF

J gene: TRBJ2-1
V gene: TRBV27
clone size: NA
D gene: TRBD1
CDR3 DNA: TGTGCCAGCAGTTCTCAGGACAGGGGATACAATGAGCAGTTCTTC
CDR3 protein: CASSSQDRGYNEQFF

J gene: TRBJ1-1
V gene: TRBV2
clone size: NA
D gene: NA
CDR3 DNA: TGTGCCAGCAGTATGCAGGGGAGCGCCACTGAAGCTTTCTTT
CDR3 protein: CASSMQGSATEAFF

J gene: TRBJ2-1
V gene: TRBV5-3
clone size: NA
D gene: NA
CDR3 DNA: TGTGCCAGAAGCCCCGACTTATCCTACAATGAGCAGTTCTTC
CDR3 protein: CARSPDLSYNEQFF

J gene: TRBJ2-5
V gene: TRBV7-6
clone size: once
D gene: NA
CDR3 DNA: TGTGCCACCACCTCCGGTGTGCAACGGTCAGAGACCCAGTACTTC
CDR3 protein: CATTSGVQRSETQYF

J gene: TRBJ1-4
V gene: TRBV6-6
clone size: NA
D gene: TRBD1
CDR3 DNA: TGTGCCAGCAGTCCCACGACAGGGGGTCTTAATGAAAAACTGTTTTTT
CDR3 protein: CASSPTTGGLNEKLFF

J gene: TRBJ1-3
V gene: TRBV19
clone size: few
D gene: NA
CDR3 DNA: TGTGCCAGTAGTATTCGTGATGGCAACACCATATATTTT
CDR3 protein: CASSIRDGNTIYF

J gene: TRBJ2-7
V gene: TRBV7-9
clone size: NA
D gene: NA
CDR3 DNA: TGTGCCAGCAATTCCAGGACACCACCCGAGCAGTACTTC
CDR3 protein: CASNSRTPPEQYF

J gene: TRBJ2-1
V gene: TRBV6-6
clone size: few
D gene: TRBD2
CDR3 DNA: TGTGCCAGCACCAATAGAGCGGGGGTGGGTGAGCAGTTCTTC
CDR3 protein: CASTNRAGVGEQFF

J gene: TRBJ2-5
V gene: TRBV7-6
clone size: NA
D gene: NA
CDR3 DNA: TGTGCCAGCAGATGGACAGCCCAAGAGACCCAGTACTTC
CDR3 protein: CASRWTAQETQYF

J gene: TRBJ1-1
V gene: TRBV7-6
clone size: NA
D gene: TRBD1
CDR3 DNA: TGTGCCAGCAGCTCGGGACAGGGGGTAACTGAAGCTTTCTTT
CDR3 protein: CASSSGQGVTEAFF

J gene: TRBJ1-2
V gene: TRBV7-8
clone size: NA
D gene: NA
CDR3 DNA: TGTGCCAGCAGCCCAGGACAGTTATATGGCTACACCTTC
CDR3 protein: CASSPGQLYGYTF

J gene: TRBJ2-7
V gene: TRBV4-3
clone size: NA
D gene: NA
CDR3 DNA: TGCGCCAGCAGTCAAGAGACTCCCGACCTCGAGCAGTACTTC
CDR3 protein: CASSQETPDLEQYF

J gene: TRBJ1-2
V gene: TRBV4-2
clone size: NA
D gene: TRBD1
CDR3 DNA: TGTGCCAGCAGCCAAGAGCCGACAGGGTCCTATGGCTACACCTTC
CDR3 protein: CASSQEPTGSYGYTF

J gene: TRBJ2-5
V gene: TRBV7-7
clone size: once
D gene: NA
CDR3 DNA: TGTGCCAGCAGCTTGGCGGGCATTAAAGAGACCCAGTACTTC
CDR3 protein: CASSLAGIKETQYF

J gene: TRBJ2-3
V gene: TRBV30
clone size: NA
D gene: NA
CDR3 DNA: TGTGCCTGGAGTGTACTGTCGGGAGTAACAGATACGCAGTATTTT
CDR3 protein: CAWSVLSGVTDTQYF

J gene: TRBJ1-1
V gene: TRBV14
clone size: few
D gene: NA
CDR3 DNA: TGTGCCAGCAGCGAAGGGACATTGAACACTGAAGCTTTCTTT
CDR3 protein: CASSEGTLNTEAFF

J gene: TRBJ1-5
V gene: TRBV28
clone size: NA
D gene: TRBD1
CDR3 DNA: TGTGCCAGCAGCCGATACCGACTGAGGGGACAGGGGAGGTTAGGGGGCAATCAGCCCCAGCATTTT
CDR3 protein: CASSRYRLRGQGRLGGNQPQHF

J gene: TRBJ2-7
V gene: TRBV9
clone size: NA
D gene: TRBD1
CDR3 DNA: TGTGCCAGCAGCGCCGGGACAGGGGGCTACGAGCAGTACTTC
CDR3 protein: CASSAGTGGYEQYF

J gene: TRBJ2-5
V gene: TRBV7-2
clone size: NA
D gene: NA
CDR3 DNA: TGTGCCAGCAGCTCCCGGGGCGGGGAAAAGACCCAGTACTTC
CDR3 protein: CASSSRGGEKTQYF

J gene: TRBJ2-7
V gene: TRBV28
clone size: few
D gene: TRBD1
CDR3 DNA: TGTGCCAGCAGTTTACCCGGGACAGGAGTTGCCGAGCAGTACTTC
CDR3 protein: CASSLPGTGVAEQYF

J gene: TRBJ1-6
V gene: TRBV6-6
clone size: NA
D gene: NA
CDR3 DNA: TGTGCCAGCAGTCCGGACAGCTCCTATAATTCACCCCTCCACTTT
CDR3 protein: CASSPDSSYNSPLHF

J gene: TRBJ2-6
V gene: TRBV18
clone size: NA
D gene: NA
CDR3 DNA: TGTGCCAGTAGCGAAACAATATCCTCTGGGGCCAACGTCCTGACTTTC
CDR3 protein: CASSETISSGANVLTF

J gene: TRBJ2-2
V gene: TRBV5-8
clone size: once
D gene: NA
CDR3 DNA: TGTGCCAGCAGCTCTCTCCGGGACATCGCGAACACCGGGGAGCTGTTTTTT
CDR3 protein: CASSSLRDIANTGELFF

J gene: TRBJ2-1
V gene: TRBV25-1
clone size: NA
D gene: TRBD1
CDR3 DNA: TGTGCCAGCAGTGAACCCAGGACAGGGTGGGGCAATGAGCAGTTCTTC
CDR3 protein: CASSEPRTGWGNEQFF

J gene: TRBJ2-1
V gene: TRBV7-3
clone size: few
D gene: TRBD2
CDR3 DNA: TGTGCCAGCAGCTTAGCGGGGGTATACAATGAGCAGTTCTTC
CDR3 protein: CASSLAGVYNEQFF

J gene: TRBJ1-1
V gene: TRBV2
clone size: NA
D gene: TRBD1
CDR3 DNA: TGTGCCAGCAGGGCAAGGACAGGGGTGAACACTGAAGCTTTCTTT
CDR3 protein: CASRARTGVNTEAFF

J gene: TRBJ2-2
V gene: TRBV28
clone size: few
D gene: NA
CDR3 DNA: TGTGCCAGCAGCTTGGGGGGAAGGACCGGGGAGCTGTTTTTT
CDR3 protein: CASSLGGRTGELFF

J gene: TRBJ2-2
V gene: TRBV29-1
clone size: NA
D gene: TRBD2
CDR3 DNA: TGCAGCGTTACCGGGACTAGCTACACCGGGGAGCTGTTTTTT
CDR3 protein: CSVTGTSYTGELFF

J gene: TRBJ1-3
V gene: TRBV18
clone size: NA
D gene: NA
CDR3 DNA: TGTGCCAGCTCACCACAGACTGGCTCTGGAAACACCATATATTTT
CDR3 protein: CASSPQTGSGNTIYF

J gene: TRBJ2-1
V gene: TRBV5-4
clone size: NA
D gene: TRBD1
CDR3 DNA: TGTGCCAGCAGCCCGCGGGTGGGACAGGGCTACAATGAGCAGTTCTTC
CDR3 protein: CASSPRVGQGYNEQFF

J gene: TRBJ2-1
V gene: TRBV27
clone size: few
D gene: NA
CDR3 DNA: TGTGCCAGCAGTCCGATTGACTTTGCCCCCTACAATGAGCAGTTCTTC
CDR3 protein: CASSPIDFAPYNEQFF

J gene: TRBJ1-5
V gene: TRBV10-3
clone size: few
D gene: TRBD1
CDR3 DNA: TGTGCCATCAGTGAGTTGGAGGGGGCCGGCAATCAGCCCCAGCATTTT
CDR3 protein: CAISELEGAGNQPQHF

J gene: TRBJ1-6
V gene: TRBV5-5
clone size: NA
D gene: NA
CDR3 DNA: TGTGCCAGCAGGGACAGCTTAGATTCACCCCTCCACTTT
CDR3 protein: CASRDSLDSPLHF

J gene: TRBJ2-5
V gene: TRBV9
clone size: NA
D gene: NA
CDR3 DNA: TGTGCCAGCAGCGTAGACCTATACCAAGAGACCCAGTACTTC
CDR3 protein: CASSVDLYQETQYF

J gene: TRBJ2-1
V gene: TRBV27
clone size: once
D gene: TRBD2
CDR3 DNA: TGTGCCAGCAGCCAAACTAGCGGGAGGATCCTATCCTACAATGAGCAGTTCTTC
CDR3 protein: CASSQTSGRILSYNEQFF

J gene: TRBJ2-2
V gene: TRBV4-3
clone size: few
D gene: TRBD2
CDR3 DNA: TGCGCCAGCAGCCAAGGGGGCGGGAGGCACCACACGTTCGGGGAGCTGTTTTTT
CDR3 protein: CASSQGGGRHHTFGELFF

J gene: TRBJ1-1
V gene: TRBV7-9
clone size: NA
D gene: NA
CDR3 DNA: TGTGCCAGCAGCTTAGGTGGAGGGGATACTGAAGCTTTCTTT
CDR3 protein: CASSLGGGDTEAFF

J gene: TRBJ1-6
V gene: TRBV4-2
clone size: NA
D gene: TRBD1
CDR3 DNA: TGTGCCAGCAGTCAGGGTGTACAGGGGATGAATTCACCCCTCCACTTT
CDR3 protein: CASSQGVQGMNSPLHF

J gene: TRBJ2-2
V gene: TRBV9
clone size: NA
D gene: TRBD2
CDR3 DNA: TGTGCCAGCAGCGTAGAGGGGCGGGCTAGCGGGAGGAGAAACACCGGGGAGCTGTTTTTT
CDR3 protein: CASSVEGRASGRRNTGELFF

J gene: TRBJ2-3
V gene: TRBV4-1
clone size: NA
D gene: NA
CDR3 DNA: TGCGCCAGCAGGCGCGTGGCAGGGTCCTACACAGATACGCAGTATTTT
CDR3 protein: CASRRVAGSYTDTQYF

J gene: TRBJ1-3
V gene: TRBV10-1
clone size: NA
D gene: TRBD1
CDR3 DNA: TGCGCCAGCAAGCCCGGACAGGAGCACTCTGGAAACACCATATATTTT
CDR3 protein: CASKPGQEHSGNTIYF

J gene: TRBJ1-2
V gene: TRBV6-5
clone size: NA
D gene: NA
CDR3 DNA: TGTGCCAGCAGTCCTCGCGGCGGCGCTAACTATGGCTACACCTTC
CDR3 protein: CASSPRGGANYGYTF

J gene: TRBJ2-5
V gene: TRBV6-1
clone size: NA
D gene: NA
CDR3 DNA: TGTGCCAGCAGCCTAGACAGATCGAAGGGGACCCAGTACTTC
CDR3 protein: CASSLDRSKGTQYF

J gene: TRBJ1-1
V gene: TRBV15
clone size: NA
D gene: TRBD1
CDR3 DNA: TGTGCCACCAGCACCGACAGGGTCACTGAAGCTTTCTTT
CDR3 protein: CATSTDRVTEAFF